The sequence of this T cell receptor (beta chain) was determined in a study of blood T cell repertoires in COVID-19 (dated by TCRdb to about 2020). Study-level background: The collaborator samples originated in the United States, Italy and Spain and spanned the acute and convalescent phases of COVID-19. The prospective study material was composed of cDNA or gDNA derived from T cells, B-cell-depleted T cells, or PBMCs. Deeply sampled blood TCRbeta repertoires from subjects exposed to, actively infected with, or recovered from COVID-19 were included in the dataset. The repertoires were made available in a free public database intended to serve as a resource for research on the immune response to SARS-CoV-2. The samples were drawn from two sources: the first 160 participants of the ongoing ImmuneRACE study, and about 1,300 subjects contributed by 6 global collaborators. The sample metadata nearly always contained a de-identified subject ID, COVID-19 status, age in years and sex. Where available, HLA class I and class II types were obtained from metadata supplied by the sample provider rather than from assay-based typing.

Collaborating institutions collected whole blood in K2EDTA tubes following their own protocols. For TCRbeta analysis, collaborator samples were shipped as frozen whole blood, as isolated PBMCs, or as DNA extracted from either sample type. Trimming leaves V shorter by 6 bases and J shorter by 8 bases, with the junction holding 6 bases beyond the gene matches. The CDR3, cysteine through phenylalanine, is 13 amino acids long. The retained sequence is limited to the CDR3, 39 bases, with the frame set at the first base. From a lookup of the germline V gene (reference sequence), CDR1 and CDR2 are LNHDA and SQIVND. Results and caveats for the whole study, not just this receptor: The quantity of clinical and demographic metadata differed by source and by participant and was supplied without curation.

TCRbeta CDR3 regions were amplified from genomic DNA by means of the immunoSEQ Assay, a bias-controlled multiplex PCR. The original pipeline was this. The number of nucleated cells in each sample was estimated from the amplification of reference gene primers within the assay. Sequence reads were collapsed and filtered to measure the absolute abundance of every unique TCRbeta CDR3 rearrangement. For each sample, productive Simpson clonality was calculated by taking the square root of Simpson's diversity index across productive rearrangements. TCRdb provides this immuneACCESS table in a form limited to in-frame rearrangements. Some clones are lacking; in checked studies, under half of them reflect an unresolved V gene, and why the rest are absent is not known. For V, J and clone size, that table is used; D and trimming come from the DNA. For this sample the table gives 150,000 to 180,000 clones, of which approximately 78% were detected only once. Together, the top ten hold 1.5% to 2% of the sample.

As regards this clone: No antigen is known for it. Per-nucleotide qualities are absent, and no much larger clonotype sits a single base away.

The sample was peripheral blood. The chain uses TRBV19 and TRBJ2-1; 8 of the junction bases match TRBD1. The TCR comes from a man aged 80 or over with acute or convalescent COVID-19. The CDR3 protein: CASRRTGTDEQFF. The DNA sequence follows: TGTGCCAGTAGACGGACAGGGACGGATGAGCAGTTCTTC.